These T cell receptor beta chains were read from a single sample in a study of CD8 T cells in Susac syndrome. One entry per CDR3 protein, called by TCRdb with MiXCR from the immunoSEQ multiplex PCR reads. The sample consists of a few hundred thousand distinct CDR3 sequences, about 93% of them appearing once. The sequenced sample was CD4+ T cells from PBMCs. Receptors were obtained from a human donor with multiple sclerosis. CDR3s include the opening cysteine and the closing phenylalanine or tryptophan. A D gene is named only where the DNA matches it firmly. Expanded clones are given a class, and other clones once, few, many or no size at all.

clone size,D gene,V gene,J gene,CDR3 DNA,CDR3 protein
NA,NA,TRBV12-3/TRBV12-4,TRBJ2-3,TGTGCCAGTCGACCCGACTCAAACACAGATACGCAGTATTTT,CASRPDSNTDTQYF
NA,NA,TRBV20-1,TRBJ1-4,TGCAGTGCTAGAGTTGGCGGGGCCGGGGCTAATGAAAAACTGTTTTTT,CSARVGGAGANEKLFF
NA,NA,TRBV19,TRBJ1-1,TGTGCCAGTAGTATCTTGGACAGCAAGAACACTGAAGCTTTCTTT,CASSILDSKNTEAFF
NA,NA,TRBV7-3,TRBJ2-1,TGTGCCAGCAGCCAGGCTAACAATGAGCAGTTCTTC,CASSQANNEQFF
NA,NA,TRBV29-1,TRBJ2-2,TGCAGCGTTGAAGTTAACCCGAACACCGGGGAGCTGTTTTTT,CSVEVNPNTGELFF
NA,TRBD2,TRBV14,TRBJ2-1,TGTGCCAGCAGCCCCTCGGGACTAGCCTACAATGAGCAGTTCTTC,CASSPSGLAYNEQFF
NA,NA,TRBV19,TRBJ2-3,TGTGCCAGTAGTATGAGCATTGGTGCAGATACGCAGTATTTT,CASSMSIGADTQYF
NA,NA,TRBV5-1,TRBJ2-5,TGCGCCAGCAGCTTCCCGCAGGGGGGCAACTACCAAGAGACCCAGTACTTC,CASSFPQGGNYQETQYF
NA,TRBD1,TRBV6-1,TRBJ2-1,TGTGCCAGCAGTGAAATCCAGGGGGCAGGTGAGCAGTTCTTC,CASSEIQGAGEQFF
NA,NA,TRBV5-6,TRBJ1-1,TGTGCCAGCAGCGGTGACAGTCTGAACACTGAAGCTTTCTTT,CASSGDSLNTEAFF
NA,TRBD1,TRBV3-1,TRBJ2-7,TGTGCCAGCAGCCTAGGGACAGGCCAAGAGGGGCAGTACTTC,CASSLGTGQEGQYF
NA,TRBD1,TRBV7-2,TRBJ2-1,TGTGCCAGCAGCTCCGGACAGGGTCGGGGGAATGAGCAGTTCTTC,CASSSGQGRGNEQFF
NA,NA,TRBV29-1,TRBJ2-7,TGCAGCGTTGGCGGGGTGGGCTACGAGCAGTACTTC,CSVGGVGYEQYF
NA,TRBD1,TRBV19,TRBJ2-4,TGTGCCAGTATGGGGCAGGGGGCTTCAAAAAACATTCAGTACTTC,CASMGQGASKNIQYF
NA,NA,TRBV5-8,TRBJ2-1,TGTGCCAGCAGCCCGGGACTCCTTGACAATGAGCAGTTCTTC,CASSPGLLDNEQFF
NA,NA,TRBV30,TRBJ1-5,TGTGCCTGGGCCCGTTATGGGGCTAATCAGCCCCAGCATTTT,CAWARYGANQPQHF
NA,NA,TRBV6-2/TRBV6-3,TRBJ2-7,TGTGCCAGCAGGGACCTCCCCTACGAGCAGTACTTC,CASRDLPYEQYF
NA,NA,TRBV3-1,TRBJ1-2,TGTGCCAGCAGCCAAGACGCCTTTGGCTACACCTTC,CASSQDAFGYTF
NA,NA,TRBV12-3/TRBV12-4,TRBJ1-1,TGTGCCAGCAGTCAGCGCGCTGAAGCTTTCTTT,CASSQRAEAFF
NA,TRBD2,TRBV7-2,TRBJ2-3,TGTGCCAGCAGCCTACTAGCGGGAATAGCGGATACGCAGTATTTT,CASSLLAGIADTQYF
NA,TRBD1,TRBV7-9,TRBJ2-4,TGTGCCAGCAGCCCCGGGACAGCCGAAAACATTCAGTACTTC,CASSPGTAENIQYF
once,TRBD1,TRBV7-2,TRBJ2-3,TGTGCCAGCAGCTTAGGGACAGGGGTGGGCACAGATACGCAGTATTTT,CASSLGTGVGTDTQYF
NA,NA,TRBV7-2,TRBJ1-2,TGTGCCAGCAGCTGGCAGGGACGGCGGGGCTACACCTTC,CASSWQGRRGYTF
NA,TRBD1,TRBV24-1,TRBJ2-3,TGTGCCACCAGTGGAACCCCGGGACAGGGATTCGATACGCAGTATTTT,CATSGTPGQGFDTQYF
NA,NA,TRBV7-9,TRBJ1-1,TGTGCCAGCAGCTTAGGGGGAACTGGTACTGAAGCTTTCTTT,CASSLGGTGTEAFF
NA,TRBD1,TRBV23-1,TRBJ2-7,TGCGCCAGCAGTCAATACTCGGAAACCGGGACAGCCTTCTACGAGCAGTACTTC,CASSQYSETGTAFYEQYF
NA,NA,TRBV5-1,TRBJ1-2,TGCGCCAGCAGCTTGGTTAACAGGGTGGAGGAGGGCTACACCTTC,CASSLVNRVEEGYTF
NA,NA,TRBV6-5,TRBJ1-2,TGTGCCAGCAAGGTTGATCAGGGGCCGAACTATGGCTACACCTTC,CASKVDQGPNYGYTF